The 17 T cell receptor beta chains below all came from one sample that was sequenced in a study of cytomegalovirus exposure and HLA in healthy donors. The PCR employed 60 Vbeta primers together with 13 Jbeta primers. Assay: immunoSEQ multiplex PCR; the TCRdb copy retains only in-frame clones and omits some. The table shows 180,000 or so clones, with 75% to 80% occurring only once. What was sequenced was PBMCs. Receptors originate from a man in his forties or fifties in good health and CMV-seropositive.

This clone has a single count. The chain is built from TRBV28 and TRBJ2-3, with D possibly matching TRBD2 (5 bases). CDR1 is MDHEN and CDR2 is SYDVKM in the germline V gene. The V gene lost 3 bases and the J gene lost 3 bases, with 19 bases spanning the gap. This CDR3 region has 17 residues. The CDR3 sequence is CASSFRSPSEGTDTQYF. The CDR3 DNA sequence: TGTGCCAGCAGTTTCCGCTCCCCCTCCGAGGGTACAGATACGCAGTATTTT. Full variable domain (missing parts from reference TRBV28 and TRBJ2-3): DVKVTQSSRYLVKRTGEKVFLECVQDMDHENMFWYRQDPGLGLRLIYFSYDVKMKEKGDIPEGYSVSREKKERFSLILESASTNQTSMYLCASSFRSPSEGTDTQYFGPGTRLTVL.

This clone showed up just once. This sequence joins TRBV7-2 and TRBJ2-3; D possibly corresponds to TRBD2 (6 bases). The CDR3 has 15 residues. The germline V gene encodes CDR1 SGHTA and CDR2 FQGNSA. V lost 3 bases to trimming and J lost 6 bases, with 16 bases between them. CDR3 in amino acids: CASSFVSGTSDTQYF. The CDR3 DNA follows: TGTGCCAGCAGCTTTGTTAGCGGCACCTCCGATACGCAGTATTTT.

This clone showed up just a few times. J is TRBJ1-1 and V is TRBV19, with 7 bases matching TRBD1. V gave up 7 bases and J gave up 0 bases; unmatched junction bases: 17. Germline-derived CDR1 and CDR2 are LNHDA and SQIVND (reference sequence). This CDR3 has 18 residues. The CDR3 DNA is TGTGCCAGTATCCAAGATCCGGGACAGCGTTACATGAACACTGAAGCTTTCTTT. It is translated as CASIQDPGQRYMNTEAFF.

The CDR3 sequence is CASSYVPGQLRETQYF. The CDR3 region has the DNA TGTGCCAGCAGTTACGTCCCCGGACAGCTCCGAGAGACCCAGTACTTC. V and J are TRBV6-6 and TRBJ2-5; tentatively, D is TRBD1 (6 bases). The CDR3 loop spans 16 amino acids. The V and J ends lost 2 bases and 4 bases respectively, with 17 bases between them. Germline CDR1 MNHNY, CDR2 SVGAGI (reference sequence).

The table lists this clone with a few counts. The chain is built from TRBV6-4 and TRBJ2-7; no clear D gene. Germline loops: CDR1 MRHNA, CDR2 SNTAGT. The CDR3 has 10 residues. The V gene lost 0 bases and the J gene lost 9 bases, with 3 bases spanning the gap. The CDR3: CASSDSGQYV. CDR3 in DNA: TGTGCCAGCAGTGACTCTGGGCAGTACGTC.

The chain has TRBV5-1 and TRBJ1-4; D is ambiguous. The CDR3 loop spans 14 amino acids. The V and J ends lost 4 bases and 6 bases respectively, with 13 bases between them. The germline gives CDR1 SGHRS, CDR2 YFSETQ. This chain's CDR3 is CASSPPSSDEKLFF. The CDR3 region has the DNA TGCGCCAGCAGCCCGCCATCCTCGGATGAAAAACTGTTTTTT.

The gene calls are TRBV18 and TRBJ1-5, with a tentative D call TRBD1 (6 bases). Germline V lookup: CDR1 KGHSH, CDR2 LQKENI. The CDR3 spans 13 residues. Trimming pared 6 bases from V and 7 bases from J, leaving 13 bases between. The CDR3 DNA is TGTGCCAGCTCGACCCACAGGGACCAGCCCCAGCATTTT. Translating gives CASSTHRDQPQHF.

The chain has TRBV7-2 and TRBJ1-3; 7 bases are shared with TRBD1. CDR1 is SGHTA, CDR2 FQGNSA, per germline. With 1 base clipped from V and 4 bases from J, the junction kept 7 bases outside the gene matches. CDR3 size: 16 residues. Here the CDR3 DNA reads TGTGCCAGCAGCTTAGTGAGGGGGCGATCAGGAAACACCATATATTTT. The encoded protein is CASSLVRGRSGNTIYF. Combining the CDR3 with reference TRBV7-2 and TRBJ1-3 gives the whole variable domain GAGVSQSPSNKVTEKGKDVELRCDPISGHTALYWYRQSLGQGLEFLIYFQGNSAPDKSGLPSDRFSAERTGGSVSTLTIQRTQQEDSAVYLCASSLVRGRSGNTIYFGEGSWLTVV.

This rearrangement joins TRBV7-9 to TRBJ2-1, with TRBD2 matching over 8 bases. Germline V gene sequence: CDR1 SEHNR, CDR2 FQNEAQ (reference sequence). CDR3 length equals 17 residues. Trimming removed 1 base from V and 6 bases from J; junction bases left unmatched: 11. In DNA form, the CDR3 reads TGTGCCAGCAGCTTAGACGGAGGCGGGGGGTCTTCCAATGAGCAGTTCTTC. It codes for CASSLDGGGGSSNEQFF.

This clone was picked up a small number of times. The chain carries TRBV9 and TRBJ1-2, with TRBD1 matching 7 bases. The CDR3 has 15 residues. V lost 3 bases to trimming and J lost 5 bases; unmatched junction nucleotides: 10. Germline assignment: CDR1 SGDLS and CDR2 YYNGEE. CDR3 residues: CASSGRQGPGYGYTF. CDR3 DNA sequence: TGTGCCAGCAGCGGACGACAGGGTCCGGGGTATGGCTACACCTTC.

The chain joins TRBV19 to TRBJ2-2; possible D gene TRBD1, 5 bases. The germline gives CDR1 LNHDA, CDR2 SQIVND (reference sequence). V gave up 9 bases and J gave up 0 bases, with 14 bases separating them. This CDR3 spans 15 amino acids. The CDR3: CASRSQGTNTGELFF. Written as DNA, the CDR3 is TGTGCCAGCCGATCCCAGGGTACGAACACCGGGGAGCTGTTTTTT. The full variable domain, its missing parts supplied by reference TRBV19 and TRBJ2-2, is DGGITQSPKYLFRKEGQNVTLSCEQNLNHDAMYWYRQDPGQGLRLIYYSQIVNDFQKGDIAEGYSVSREKKESFPLTVTSAQKNPTAFYLCASRSQGTNTGELFFGEGSRLTVL.

The chain carries TRBV5-6 and TRBJ1-5; D remains unclear. The CDR3 has 15 residues. V was shortened by 1 base and J by 1 base, with 9 bases between the two germline ends. The germline V gene has CDR1 SGHDT and CDR2 YYEEEE. Here the CDR3 reads CASSLSPTSNQPQHF. DNA of the CDR3: TGTGCCAGCAGCTTGAGCCCTACGAGCAATCAGCCCCAGCATTTT.

V is TRBV19 and J is TRBJ2-1; a possible D gene is TRBD2 (7 bases). V lost 4 bases, J lost 7 bases, and 17 bases lay in between. Per the germline V gene, CDR1 is LNHDA and CDR2 is SQIVND (reference sequence). The CDR3 is 15 amino acids. CDR3 coding DNA: TGTGCCAGTAGTACCGTTCAACAGGGAGGGAATGAGCAGTTCTTC. It is translated as CASSTVQQGGNEQFF.

The chain links TRBV5-1 to TRBJ2-1, with 10 bases matching TRBD1. Germline CDR1 SGHRS, CDR2 YFSETQ. The junction had 3 bases not matched to a gene; V was cut back by 0 bases and J by 3 bases. CDR3 length: 16 amino acids. The CDR3: CASSLVGDRGYNEQFF. In DNA, the CDR3 is TGCGCCAGCAGCTTGGTCGGGGACAGGGGCTACAATGAGCAGTTCTTC.

This clone was picked up a small number of times. This rearrangement joins TRBV27 to TRBJ1-1; no definite D call. The V gene's germline CDR1 is MNHEY and CDR2 SMNVEV (reference sequence). With 3 bases removed from V and 7 bases from J, the gap between germline ends came to 12 bases. The CDR3 spans 13 residues. CDR3: CASSLYPGDEAFF. In nucleotides, the CDR3 is TGTGCCAGCAGTTTGTACCCGGGAGATGAAGCTTTCTTT.

About this clone itself: The junction departs from the called germline gene at one end, perhaps through a read error. This chain links TRBV6-1 with TRBJ1-4; D not resolved. The CDR3 spans 14 residues. Germline CDR1 reads MNHNS; CDR2 reads SASEGT. The CDR3 sequence is CASRESNTNEKLFF. The CDR3 nucleotides are TGTGCCAGCCGTGAGAGCAATACTAATGAAAAACTGTTTTTT.

Only one count was recorded for this clone. The rearrangement joins TRBV28 to TRBJ2-2; 11 bases line up with TRBD1. Unmatched junction bases numbered 5, after V lost 7 bases and J lost 4 bases. This CDR3 spans 15 amino acids. Germline V gene data show CDR1 as MDHEN and CDR2 as SYDVKM. CDR3 in DNA: TGTGCCAGCACCCGTGGGACAGGGGGCACCGGGGAGCTGTTTTTT. It codes for CASTRGTGGTGELFF.